This T cell receptor beta chain appears in the sequencing data of a study of identical twins. This clonotype occurred a few times. Its cognate antigen is unknown. A template switching step contributed a universal primer site, while unique molecular identifiers were present in the cDNA. TCRdb passed the 5' RACE reads through MiXCR, listing each CDR3 protein once. This repertoire shows 300,000 to 400,000 distinct CDR3 sequences, about 12% found once; its top ten account for just over 7%. Study-wide points: Abundant cord blood beta clonotypes carried fewer insertions; memory repertoires showed none. Conclusions rested on cross-sectional statistics rather than following the same donors.

Trimming left V 1 base short and J 4 bases short, with 13 bases between. The CDR3 loop spans 15 amino acids. CDR1 MGHRA and CDR2 YSYEKL come from the germline V gene. These sequences were also reported in another study, on yellow fever vaccine responses in identical twins. That paper notes: Twins reportedly showed a vaccine T cell response that seemed partly convergent and partly personalized.

The receptor's source is a woman between 18 and 29 years old in good health. Input material: CD8+ T cells sorted from blood. This chain connects TRBV4-1 to TRBJ1-2; D gene ambiguous. The DNA for the CDR3 is TGCGCCAGCAGCCAAGTCATGTGGAGGATCTATGGCTACACCTTC. It specifies CASSQVMWRIYGYTF.